The next 13 T cell receptor beta chains were all read from a single sample in a study of blood T cell repertoires in COVID-19. Here immunoSEQ multiplex PCR was the method, and the copy in TCRdb shows in-frame clones only, minus some. The table includes some 280,000 clones, about 82% detected once. Sequencing input: peripheral blood. All receptors derive from a woman in her forties or fifties with active or convalescent COVID-19.

CDR3 protein: CASSPIQGARRNYGYTF. The CDR3 nucleotides are TGTGCCAGCAGCCCTATTCAGGGGGCGCGGCGGAACTATGGCTACACCTTC. The chain couples TRBV3-1 (or the pseudogene TRBV3-2) to TRBJ1-2, with 8 bases identical to TRBD1. Germline values: CDR1 LGHDT, CDR2 YNNKEL (reference sequence). The V segment lost 4 bases and the J segment 2 bases; nucleotides outside the gene matches: 12. The CDR3 sequence is 17 residues long.

The chain employs TRBV5-1 and TRBJ1-1, with D possibly being TRBD1 (6 bases). The V end lost 8 bases, the J end lost 5 bases, and 19 bases lay between the germline ends. The CDR3 is 14 amino acids. The germline V gene encodes CDR1 SGHRS and CDR2 YFSETQ. This CDR3 is CARGAGGDRTEAFF. In nucleotides, the CDR3 is TGCGCCAGAGGGGCGGGGGGCGATAGGACTGAAGCTTTCTTT.

This rearrangement joins TRBV30 to TRBJ2-7; TRBD2 agrees at 9 bases. The V gene's germline CDR1 is GTSNPN and CDR2 SVGIG (reference sequence). This CDR3 contains 14 residues. V lost 1 base to trimming and J lost 3 bases; unmatched junction nucleotides: 4. CDR3 amino acids: CAWSGLADIYEQYF. CDR3 nucleotide sequence: TGTGCCTGGAGTGGACTAGCGGATATCTACGAGCAGTACTTC. The full variable domain, completed using reference TRBV30 and TRBJ2-7, is SQTIHQWPATLVQPVGSPLSLECTVEGTSNPNLYWYRQAAGRGLQLLFYSVGIGQISSEVPQNLSASRPQDRQFILSSKKLLLSDSGFYLCAWSGLADIYEQYFGPGTRLTVT.

This clone was counted a single time. The V and J genes are TRBV2 and TRBJ2-7, with TRBD1 identical over 9 bases. V shed 4 bases and J 3 bases; nucleotides not matched to a gene: 4. CDR3 size: 14 residues. CDR1 and CDR2 from the germline V gene are SNHLY and FYNNEI. The CDR3 DNA reads TGTGCCAGCAGTGCCGGGACAGGGTACTACGAGCAGTACTTC. It encodes CASSAGTGYYEQYF.

This sequence joins TRBV5-1 and TRBJ1-3; possibly TRBD1 for D (5 bases). The length of the CDR3 is 15 residues. Trimming took off 4 bases at V and 4 bases at J, with 15 bases between the two ends. In germline, CDR1 is SGHRS, CDR2 YFSETQ. CDR3 sequence reads: CASSVFGGTGNTIYF. CDR3 DNA: TGCGCCAGCAGCGTATTTGGGGGGACCGGAAACACCATATATTTT. Full variable domain (remainder filled in from reference TRBV5-1 and TRBJ1-3): KAGVTQTPRYLIKTRGQQVTLSCSPISGHRSVSWYQQTPGQGLQFLFEYFSETQRNKGNFPGRFSGRQFSNSRSEMNVSTLELGDSALYLCASSVFGGTGNTIYFGEGSWLTVV.

This clone was counted a single time. The chain combines TRBV11-3 with TRBJ1-1, with D hard to call. Germline values: CDR1 SGHNT, CDR2 YENEEA. Trimming cost V 5 bases and J 4 bases, with 11 bases left between them. This CDR3 is 13 amino acids long. DNA for the CDR3: TGTGCCAGCAGCCCCGGGCGGGGCACTGAAGCTTTCTTT. This gives the protein CASSPGRGTEAFF.

The chain employs TRBV12-3 or TRBV12-4 and TRBJ2-1; D is perhaps TRBD2 (5 bases). The V end lost 7 bases, the J end lost 10 bases, and 14 bases lay between the germline ends. The CDR3 is 12 amino acids. CDR3 nucleotides: TGTGCCAGCATCTTGGGGAGAGGGGAGCAGTTCTTC. It translates to CASILGRGEQFF.

The J gene is TRBJ2-3, the V gene TRBV29-1; 7 nucleotides agree with TRBD1. V lost 6 bases to trimming and J lost 3 bases; unmatched junction nucleotides: 6. The CDR3 is 13 residues long. CDR1 is SQVTM and CDR2 is ANQGSEA in the germline V gene. CDR3 region: CSVGQVLTDTQYF. CDR3 coding DNA: TGCAGCGTCGGACAGGTTTTAACAGATACGCAGTATTTT.

CDR3 sequence (DNA): TGTGCCAGCAGCCACGGGGGAGGTAAGCCCCAGCATTTT. This encodes CASSHGGGKPQHF. The chain joins TRBV6-5 to TRBJ1-5, with TRBD1 as a possible D gene (5 bases). There are 13 residues in the CDR3. CDR1 MNHEY and CDR2 SVGAGI come from the germline V gene. V lost 6 bases and J lost 8, with 14 bases in between.

This clone occurred a few times. The V gene is TRBV5-1, the J gene TRBJ1-1, with 7 bases fitting TRBD1. The germline CDR1 and CDR2 sequences are SGHRS and YFSETQ. The CDR3 has 14 amino acids. Unmatched junction bases numbered 9, after V lost 5 bases and J lost 5 bases. The DNA of the CDR3 is TGCGCCAGCAGTGCTAGACAGGGCGGTACTGAAGCTTTCTTT. It encodes CASSARQGGTEAFF.

The V gene is TRBV7-3, the J gene TRBJ2-7, with a weak D call TRBD2 (5 bases). Trimming removed 1 base at V and 6 bases at J, with 16 bases between. CDR1 SGHTA and CDR2 FQGTGA come from the germline V gene. This CDR3 comprises 15 residues. The CDR3 region is CASSLRLAGMSEQYF. The CDR3, as DNA: TGTGCCAGCAGCTTAAGGCTAGCTGGGATGTCCGAGCAGTACTTC.

The chain uses TRBV10-3 and TRBJ1-3; 7 bases align to TRBD1. This CDR3 is built from 14 residues. Germline values: CDR1 ENHRY, CDR2 SYGVKD. The junction had 0 bases not matched to a gene; V was cut back by 4 bases and J by 0 bases. The CDR3 DNA sequence: TGTGCCATCAGTGGGACAGGCTCTGGAAACACCATATATTTT. The encoded protein is CAISGTGSGNTIYF.

On this clone itself: Other nucleotide sequences in the sample specify the same CDR3. The rearrangement joins TRBV6-5 to TRBJ2-1; 13 positions agree with TRBD2. CDR1 is MNHEY, CDR2 SVGAGI, per germline. The CDR3 spans 15 residues. With V trimmed by 7 bases and J by 7 bases, 7 bases remained unmatched. As DNA, the CDR3 is TGTGCCAGCAACCTACTAGCGGGAGGGCCGAATGAGCAGTTCTTC. This gives the protein CASNLLAGGPNEQFF.